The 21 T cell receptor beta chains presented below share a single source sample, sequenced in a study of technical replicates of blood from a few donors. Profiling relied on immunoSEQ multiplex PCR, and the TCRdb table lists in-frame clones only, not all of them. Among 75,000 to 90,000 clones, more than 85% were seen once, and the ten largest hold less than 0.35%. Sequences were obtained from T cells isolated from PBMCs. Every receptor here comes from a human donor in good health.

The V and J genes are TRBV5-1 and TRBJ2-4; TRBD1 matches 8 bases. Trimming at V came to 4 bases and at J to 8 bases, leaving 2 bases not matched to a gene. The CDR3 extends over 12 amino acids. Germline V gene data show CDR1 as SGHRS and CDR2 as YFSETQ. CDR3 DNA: TGCGCCAGCAGCACGACAGGGGACATTCAGTACTTC. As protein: CASSTTGDIQYF.

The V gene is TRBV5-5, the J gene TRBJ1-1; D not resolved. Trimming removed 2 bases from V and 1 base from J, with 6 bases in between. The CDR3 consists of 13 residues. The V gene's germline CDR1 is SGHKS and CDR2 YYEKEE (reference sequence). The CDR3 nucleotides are TGTGCCAGCAGCTTTAGAGGGAACACTGAAGCTTTCTTT. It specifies CASSFRGNTEAFF.

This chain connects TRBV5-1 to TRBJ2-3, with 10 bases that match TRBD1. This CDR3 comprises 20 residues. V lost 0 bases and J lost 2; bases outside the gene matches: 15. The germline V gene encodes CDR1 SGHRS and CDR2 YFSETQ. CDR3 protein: CASSLAGGTGDLFYTDTQYF. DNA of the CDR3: TGCGCCAGCAGCTTGGCCGGGGGGACAGGGGATTTATTTTACACAGATACGCAGTATTTT.

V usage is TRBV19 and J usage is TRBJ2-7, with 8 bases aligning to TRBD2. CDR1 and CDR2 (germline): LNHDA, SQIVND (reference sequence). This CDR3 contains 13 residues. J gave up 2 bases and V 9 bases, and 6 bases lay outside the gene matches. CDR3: CASTGGLAYEQYF. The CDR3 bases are TGTGCCAGCACCGGGGGACTAGCCTACGAGCAGTACTTC.

The CDR3 nucleotides are TGTGCCAGCTCACCCGGGACAGAGCTAGCCAAAAACATTCAGTACTTC. Amino acid sequence: CASSPGTELAKNIQYF. The chain recombines TRBV18 with TRBJ2-4; 7 bases are a match to TRBD1. This CDR3 has 16 residues. From germline, CDR1 is KGHSH and CDR2 LQKENI. Trimming removed 3 bases from V and 0 bases from J; junction bases left unmatched: 5.

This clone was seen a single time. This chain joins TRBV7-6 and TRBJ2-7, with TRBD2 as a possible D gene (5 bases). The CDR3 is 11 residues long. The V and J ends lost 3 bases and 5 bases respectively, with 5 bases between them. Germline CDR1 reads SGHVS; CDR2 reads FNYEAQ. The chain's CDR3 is CASSLGDEQYF. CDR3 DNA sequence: TGTGCCAGCAGCTTGGGAGACGAGCAGTACTTC.

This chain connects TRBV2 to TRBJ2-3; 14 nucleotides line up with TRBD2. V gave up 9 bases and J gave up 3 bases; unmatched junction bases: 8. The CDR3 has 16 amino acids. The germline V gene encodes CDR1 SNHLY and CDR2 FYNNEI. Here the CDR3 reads CARTGTSGRSTDTQYF. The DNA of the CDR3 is TGTGCCAGGACCGGGACTAGCGGGAGAAGTACAGATACGCAGTATTTT.

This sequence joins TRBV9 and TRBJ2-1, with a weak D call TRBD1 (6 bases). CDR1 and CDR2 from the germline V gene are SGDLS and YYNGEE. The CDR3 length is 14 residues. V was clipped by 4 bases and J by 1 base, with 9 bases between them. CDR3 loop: CASSFTGSYNEQFF. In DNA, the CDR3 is TGTGCCAGCAGCTTTACAGGGTCCTACAATGAGCAGTTCTTC.

CDR3 sequence reads: CASSGGTRDTSNYGYTF. The CDR3 bases are TGCGCCAGCAGCGGAGGAACACGGGACACCTCTAACTATGGCTACACCTTC. This rearrangement joins TRBV5-1 to TRBJ1-2; the D gene is possibly TRBD1 (6 bases). Trimming removed 4 bases from V and 0 bases from J, with 19 bases in between. Germline lookup yields CDR1 SGHRS and CDR2 YFSETQ. This CDR3 has 17 amino acids.

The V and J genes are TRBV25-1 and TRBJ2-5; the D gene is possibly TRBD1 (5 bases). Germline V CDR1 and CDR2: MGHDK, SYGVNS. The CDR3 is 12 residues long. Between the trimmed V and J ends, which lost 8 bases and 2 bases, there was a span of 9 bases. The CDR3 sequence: CASAGIQETQYF. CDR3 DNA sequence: TGTGCCAGCGCAGGGATTCAAGAGACCCAGTACTTC. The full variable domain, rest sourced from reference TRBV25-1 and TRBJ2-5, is EADIYQTPRYLVIGTGKKITLECSQTMGHDKMYWYQQDPGMELHLIHYSYGVNSTEKGDLSSESTVSRIRTEHFPLTLESARPSHTSQYLCASAGIQETQYFGPGTRLLVL.

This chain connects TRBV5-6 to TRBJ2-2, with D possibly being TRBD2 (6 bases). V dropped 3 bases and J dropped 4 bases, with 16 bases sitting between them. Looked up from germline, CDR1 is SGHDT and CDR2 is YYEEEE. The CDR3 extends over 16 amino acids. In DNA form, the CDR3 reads TGTGCCAGCAGCTGGGGCGGGGCCAGGGCCACCGGGGAGCTGTTTTTT. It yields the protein CASSWGGARATGELFF.

CDR3 bases: TGTGCCAGCAGCCCCGCCGGGGAAGAGTATCAGCCCCAGCATTTT. Its protein product is CASSPAGEEYQPQHF. This sequence joins TRBV6-5 and TRBJ1-5; D gene ambiguous. Trimming took 6 bases from V and 5 from J, leaving 17 bases between them. Germline V lookup: CDR1 MNHEY, CDR2 SVGAGI. The CDR3 totals 15 residues.

The CDR3 nucleotides read TGTGCCAGCAGTTTAAACAGTCGTAGCAATCAGCCCCAGCATTTT. It codes for CASSLNSRSNQPQHF. V and J are TRBV28 and TRBJ1-5; D gene ambiguous. This CDR3 contains 15 residues. The V end was cut by 2 bases, the J end by 0 bases, with 8 bases between. The germline gives CDR1 MDHEN, CDR2 SYDVKM.

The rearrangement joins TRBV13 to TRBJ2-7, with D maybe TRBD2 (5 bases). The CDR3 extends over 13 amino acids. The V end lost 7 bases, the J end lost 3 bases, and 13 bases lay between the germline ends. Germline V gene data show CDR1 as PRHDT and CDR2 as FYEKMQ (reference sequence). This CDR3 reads CASNYYEGYEQYF. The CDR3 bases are TGTGCCAGCAATTACTACGAGGGCTACGAGCAGTACTTC.

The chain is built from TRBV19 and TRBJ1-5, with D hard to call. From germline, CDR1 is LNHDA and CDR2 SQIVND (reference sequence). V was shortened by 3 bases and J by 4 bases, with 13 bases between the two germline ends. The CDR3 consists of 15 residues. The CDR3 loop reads CASSMFQEGNQPQHF. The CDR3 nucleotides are TGTGCCAGTAGTATGTTCCAGGAAGGAAATCAGCCCCAGCATTTT. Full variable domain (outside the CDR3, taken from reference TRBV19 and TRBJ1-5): DGGITQSPKYLFRKEGQNVTLSCEQNLNHDAMYWYRQDPGQGLRLIYYSQIVNDFQKGDIAEGYSVSREKKESFPLTVTSAQKNPTAFYLCASSMFQEGNQPQHFGDGTRLSIL.

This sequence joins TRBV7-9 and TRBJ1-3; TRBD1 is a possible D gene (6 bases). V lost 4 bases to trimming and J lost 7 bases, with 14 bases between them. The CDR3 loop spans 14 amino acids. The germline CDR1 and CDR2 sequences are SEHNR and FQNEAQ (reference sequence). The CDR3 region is CASSSRDIVNTIYF. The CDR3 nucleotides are TGTGCCAGCAGCTCAAGGGACATAGTGAACACCATATATTTT.

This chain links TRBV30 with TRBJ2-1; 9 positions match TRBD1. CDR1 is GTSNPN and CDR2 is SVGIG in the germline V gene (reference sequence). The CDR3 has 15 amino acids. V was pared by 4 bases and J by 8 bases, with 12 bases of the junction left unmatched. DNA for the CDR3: TGTGCCTGGACCAGAACCGGGACAGGGACATATGAGCAGTTCTTC. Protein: CAWTRTGTGTYEQFF. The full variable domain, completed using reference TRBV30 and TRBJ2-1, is SQTIHQWPATLVQPVGSPLSLECTVEGTSNPNLYWYRQAAGRGLQLLFYSVGIGQISSEVPQNLSASRPQDRQFILSSKKLLLSDSGFYLCAWTRTGTGTYEQFFGPGTRLTVL.

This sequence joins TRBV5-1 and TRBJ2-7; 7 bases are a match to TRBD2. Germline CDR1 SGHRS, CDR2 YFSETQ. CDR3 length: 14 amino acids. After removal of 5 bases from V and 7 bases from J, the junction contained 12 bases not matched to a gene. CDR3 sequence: CASSSQVGEGEQYF. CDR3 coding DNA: TGCGCCAGCAGTTCCCAAGTGGGGGAGGGGGAGCAGTACTTC.

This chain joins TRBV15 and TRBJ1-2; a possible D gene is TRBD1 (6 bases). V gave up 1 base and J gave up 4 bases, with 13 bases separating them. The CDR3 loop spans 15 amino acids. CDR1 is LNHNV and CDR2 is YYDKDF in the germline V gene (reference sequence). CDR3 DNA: TGTGCCACCAGCAGAGGTACAGGGATCAGCTATGGCTACACCTTC. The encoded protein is CATSRGTGISYGYTF.

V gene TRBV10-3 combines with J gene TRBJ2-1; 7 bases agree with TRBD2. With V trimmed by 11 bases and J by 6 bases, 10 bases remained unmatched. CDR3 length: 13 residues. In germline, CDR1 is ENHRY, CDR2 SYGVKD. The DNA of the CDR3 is TGTGCCGTCGACGGCGGGAGTGGCAATGAGCAGTTCTTC. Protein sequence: CAVDGGSGNEQFF.

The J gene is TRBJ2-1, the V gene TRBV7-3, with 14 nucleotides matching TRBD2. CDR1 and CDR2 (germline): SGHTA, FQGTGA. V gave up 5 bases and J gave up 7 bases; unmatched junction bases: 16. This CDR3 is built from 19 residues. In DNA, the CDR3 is TGTGCCAGCAGCCGAAGAACTAAGACTAGCGGGAGGGGTTGGAATGAGCAGTTCTTC. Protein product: CASSRRTKTSGRGWNEQFF.